These T cell receptor beta chains were read from a single sample in a study of beta chain features in type 1 diabetes. TCRdb's table, derived via immunoSEQ multiplex PCR, lists solely in-frame clones and lacks some. The sample records around 290,000 clones, under 8.5% being singletons. The sample taken for sequencing was central memory CD4+ T cells from blood. These receptors came from a woman between 18 and 29 years old in good health. CDR3s include the opening cysteine and the closing phenylalanine or tryptophan. Each record gives: V gene, J gene, D gene, clone size, CDR3 length, CDR3 protein, CDR3 DNA. D genes are given only for firm matches. The size entry is marked missing in some rows and otherwise reads once, few, many or a size class.

V: TRBV2
J: TRBJ2-1
D: NA
size: NA
length: 12
CDR3: CASRGLNNEQFF
DNA: TGTGCCAGCAGGGGCCTCAACAATGAGCAGTTCTTC

V: TRBV4-1
J: TRBJ1-2
D: NA
size: NA
length: 15
CDR3: CASSQAAGGNYGYTF
DNA: TGCGCCAGCAGCCAAGCCGCGGGGGGAAACTATGGCTACACCTTC

V: TRBV19
J: TRBJ2-7
D: NA
size: few
length: 14
CDR3: CASSIRGSAYEQYF
DNA: TGTGCCAGTAGTATCCGGGGGTCCGCCTACGAGCAGTACTTC

V: TRBV5-4
J: TRBJ2-4
D: NA
size: few
length: 15
CDR3: CASSLAAGFKNIQYF
DNA: TGTGCCAGCAGCTTGGCGGCGGGCTTCAAAAACATTCAGTACTTC

V: TRBV5-4
J: TRBJ2-5
D: NA
size: NA
length: 15
CDR3: CASSLDQWSGETQYF
DNA: TGTGCCAGCAGCTTGGATCAATGGTCCGGAGAGACCCAGTACTTC

V: TRBV7-8
J: TRBJ1-2
D: NA
size: NA
length: 14
CDR3: CASSRLPELYGYTF
DNA: TGTGCCAGCAGCCGACTGCCAGAACTCTATGGCTACACCTTC

V: TRBV15
J: TRBJ1-2
D: NA
size: few
length: 16
CDR3: CATSSERGVANYGYTF
DNA: TGTGCCACCAGCAGTGAGAGAGGGGTGGCTAACTATGGCTACACCTTC

V: TRBV7-9
J: TRBJ2-1
D: NA
size: NA
length: 12
CDR3: CASGLTQNEQFF
DNA: TGTGCCAGCGGTCTGACTCAAAATGAGCAGTTCTTC

V: TRBV6-5
J: TRBJ2-1
D: NA
size: few
length: 15
CDR3: CASTPGPSSYNEQFF
DNA: TGTGCCAGCACACCGGGACCGAGCTCCTACAATGAGCAGTTCTTC

V: TRBV7-7
J: TRBJ2-1
D: TRBD1
size: few
length: 13
CDR3: CASSPDRVNEQFF
DNA: TGTGCCAGCAGCCCCGACAGGGTGAATGAGCAGTTCTTC

V: TRBV5-1
J: TRBJ2-6
D: NA
size: NA
length: 17
CDR3: CASSSRDGVSGANVLTF
DNA: TGCGCCAGCAGCAGCAGGGACGGAGTCTCTGGGGCCAACGTCCTGACTTTC

V: TRBV7-9
J: TRBJ2-1
D: NA
size: NA
length: 15
CDR3: CASNPGDRRNNEQFF
DNA: TGTGCCAGCAACCCCGGAGACAGGCGTAACAATGAGCAGTTCTTC

V: TRBV29-1
J: TRBJ2-1
D: NA
size: few
length: 13
CDR3: CSVWPPGGHEQFF
DNA: TGCAGCGTTTGGCCCCCGGGTGGCCATGAGCAGTTCTTC